This TCR beta chain stems from a study of blood T cell repertoires in COVID-19 (dated by TCRdb to about 2020). As for the study more broadly: Samples covering the acute and convalescent phases of COVID-19 were provided by collaborators in the United States, Italy and Spain. The prospective study material was composed of cDNA or gDNA derived from T cells, B-cell-depleted T cells, or PBMCs. The samples were drawn from two sources: the first 160 participants of the ongoing ImmuneRACE study, and fewer than 1,500 subjects contributed by 6 global collaborators. Where available, HLA class I and class II types were obtained from metadata supplied by the sample provider rather than from assay-based typing. The sample metadata nearly always contained a de-identified subject ID, COVID-19 status, age in years and sex. Deeply sampled blood TCRbeta repertoires from subjects exposed to, actively infected with, or recovered from COVID-19 were included in the dataset. The repertoires were made available in a free public database intended to serve as a resource for research on the immune response to SARS-CoV-2. Overall study results and their limits: How much clinical and demographic metadata was included differed by source and by participant, and the metadata was provided uncurated.

The V end loses 3 bases and the J end loses 7 bases, and a stretch of 7 bases separates them. CDR1 and CDR2 are drawn from the germline V gene (reference sequence): DFQATT, SNEGSKA. The CDR3 numbers 12 residues from cysteine through phenylalanine. Only CDR3 DNA remains: 36 bases, in frame from the first base. TCRbeta CDR3 regions were amplified from genomic DNA using the immunoSEQ Assay, a bias-controlled multiplex PCR. From the authors' description of their analysis: Within the assay, amplification of reference gene primers was used to estimate how many nucleated cells each sample contained. Sequence reads were collapsed and filtered to measure the absolute abundance of every unique TCRbeta CDR3 rearrangement. For each sample, productive Simpson clonality was calculated as the square root of Simpson's diversity index across productive rearrangements. Imported from immuneACCESS, the table was reduced by TCRdb to in-frame sequences with V and J called. These copies leave out some clones; in studies compared against another copy, an unresolved V gene accounts for under half, and the cause of the remainder is not known. V and J calls and clone size come straight from that table; D and trimming were deduced from the DNA. In all, the sample holds fewer than 500,000 clones, and more than 80% of those were seen once. The ten top clones hold over 1.3% of the sample.

Each collaborating institution followed its own protocols to collect whole blood in K2EDTA tubes. For TCRbeta analysis, collaborators shipped samples in one of three forms: frozen whole blood, isolated PBMCs, or DNA extracted from either of those sample types. This clone was observed a handful of times. What antigen it recognizes has not been identified. No qualities accompany the bases; no much larger clone lies one base away. Recombination connected TRBV20-1 to TRBJ1-6; confidence is insufficient to name the D gene. The sample was peripheral blood. The clonotype comes from a woman aged 25 to 45 with active or convalescent COVID-19. Here the CDR3 is given as CSASSMNSPLHF. Read as DNA, the sequence is TGCAGTGCTAGTAGCATGAATTCACCCCTCCACTTT.